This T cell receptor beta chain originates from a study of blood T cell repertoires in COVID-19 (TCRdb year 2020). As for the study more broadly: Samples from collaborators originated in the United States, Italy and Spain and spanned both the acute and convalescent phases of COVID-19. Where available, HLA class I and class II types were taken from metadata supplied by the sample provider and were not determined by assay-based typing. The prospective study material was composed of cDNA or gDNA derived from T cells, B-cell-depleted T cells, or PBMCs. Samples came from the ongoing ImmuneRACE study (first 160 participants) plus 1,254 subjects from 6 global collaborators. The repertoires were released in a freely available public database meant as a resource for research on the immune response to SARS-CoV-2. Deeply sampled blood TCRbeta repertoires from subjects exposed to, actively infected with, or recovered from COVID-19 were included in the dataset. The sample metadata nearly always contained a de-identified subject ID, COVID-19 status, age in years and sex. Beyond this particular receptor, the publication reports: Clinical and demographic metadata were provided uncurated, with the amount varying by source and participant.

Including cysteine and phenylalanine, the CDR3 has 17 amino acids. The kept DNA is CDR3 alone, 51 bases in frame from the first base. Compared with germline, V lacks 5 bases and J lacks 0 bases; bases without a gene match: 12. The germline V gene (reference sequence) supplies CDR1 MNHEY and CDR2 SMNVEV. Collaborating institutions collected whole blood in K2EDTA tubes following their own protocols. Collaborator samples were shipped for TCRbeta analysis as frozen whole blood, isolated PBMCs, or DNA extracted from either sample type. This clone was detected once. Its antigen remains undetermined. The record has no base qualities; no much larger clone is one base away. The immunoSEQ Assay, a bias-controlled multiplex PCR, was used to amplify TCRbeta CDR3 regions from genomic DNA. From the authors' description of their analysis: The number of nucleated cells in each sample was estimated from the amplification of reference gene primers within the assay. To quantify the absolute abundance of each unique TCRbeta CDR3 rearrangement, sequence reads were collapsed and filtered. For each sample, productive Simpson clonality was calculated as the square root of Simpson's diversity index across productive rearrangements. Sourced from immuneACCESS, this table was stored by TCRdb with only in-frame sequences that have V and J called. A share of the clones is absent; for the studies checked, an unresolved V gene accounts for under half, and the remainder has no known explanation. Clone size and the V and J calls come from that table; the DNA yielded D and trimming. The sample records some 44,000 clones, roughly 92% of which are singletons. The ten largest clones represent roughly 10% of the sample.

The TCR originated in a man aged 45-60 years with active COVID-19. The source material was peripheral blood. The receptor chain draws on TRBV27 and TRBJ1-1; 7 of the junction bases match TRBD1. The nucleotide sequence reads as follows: TGTGCCAGCAGTCGCCGTGTGACAGGGAGGCTGAACACTGAAGCTTTCTTT. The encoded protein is CASSRRVTGRLNTEAFF.